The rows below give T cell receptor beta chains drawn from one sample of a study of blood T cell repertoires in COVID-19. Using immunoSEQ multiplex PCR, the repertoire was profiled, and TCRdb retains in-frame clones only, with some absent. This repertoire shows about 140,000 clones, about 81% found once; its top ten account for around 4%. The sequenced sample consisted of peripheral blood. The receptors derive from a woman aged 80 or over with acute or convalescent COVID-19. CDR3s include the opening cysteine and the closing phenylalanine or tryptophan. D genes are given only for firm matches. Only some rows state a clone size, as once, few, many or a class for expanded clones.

CDR3aa: CASSYSGGGLETQYF
CDR3nt: TGTGCCAGCAGTTACTCGGGCGGGGGCCTCGAGACCCAGTACTTC
v_gene: TRBV6-2/TRBV6-3
j_gene: TRBJ2-5
d_gene: -
abundance: -

CDR3aa: CASSRTGLYSGANVLTF
CDR3nt: TGTGCCAGCAGCAGGACAGGCCTTTACTCTGGGGCCAACGTCCTGACTTTC
v_gene: TRBV7-3
j_gene: TRBJ2-6
d_gene: TRBD1
abundance: -

CDR3aa: CASSLVRRGKTQYF
CDR3nt: TGTGCCAGCAGCTTAGTTCGCAGGGGAAAGACCCAGTACTTC
v_gene: TRBV7-2
j_gene: TRBJ2-5
d_gene: -
abundance: -

CDR3aa: CASSTGLESPLHF
CDR3nt: TGTGCCAGCAGCACAGGGTTGGAATCACCCCTCCACTTT
v_gene: TRBV28
j_gene: TRBJ1-6
d_gene: -
abundance: once

CDR3aa: CASSNRTGHSYEQYF
CDR3nt: TGCGCCAGCAGTAACCGAACAGGGCACTCCTACGAGCAGTACTTC
v_gene: TRBV4-1
j_gene: TRBJ2-7
d_gene: -
abundance: -

CDR3aa: CASSEGANYGYTF
CDR3nt: TGTGCCAGCAGCGAAGGGGCCAACTATGGCTACACCTTC
v_gene: TRBV5-4
j_gene: TRBJ1-2
d_gene: -
abundance: -

CDR3aa: CASSHPTGGDEKLFF
CDR3nt: TGCGCCAGCAGCCACCCGACAGGGGGCGATGAAAAACTGTTTTTT
v_gene: TRBV4-1
j_gene: TRBJ1-4
d_gene: TRBD1
abundance: -

CDR3aa: CASATAGSSGEKLFF
CDR3nt: TGCGCCAGCGCCACAGCCGGGTCCTCGGGGGAAAAACTGTTTTTT
v_gene: TRBV5-1
j_gene: TRBJ1-4
d_gene: -
abundance: -

CDR3aa: CASSQWGLAQETQYF
CDR3nt: TGTGCCAGCAGCCAATGGGGACTAGCCCAAGAGACCCAGTACTTC
v_gene: TRBV3-1/TRBV3-2
j_gene: TRBJ2-5
d_gene: TRBD2
abundance: -

CDR3aa: CASSLLRGPPNEQFF
CDR3nt: TGTGCCAGCAGCTTGCTCAGGGGACCCCCAAATGAGCAGTTCTTC
v_gene: TRBV5-4
j_gene: TRBJ2-1
d_gene: -
abundance: -

CDR3aa: CASQDIFNYGYTF
CDR3nt: TGTGCCAGCCAGGACATATTTAACTATGGCTACACCTTC
v_gene: TRBV19
j_gene: TRBJ1-2
d_gene: -
abundance: -

CDR3aa: CASRYRATANYGYTF
CDR3nt: TGTGCCAGCCGATATCGGGCGACAGCTAACTATGGCTACACCTTC
v_gene: TRBV27
j_gene: TRBJ1-2
d_gene: -
abundance: -

CDR3aa: CASSSGTGLDQPQHF
CDR3nt: TGTGCCAGCAGCAGCGGGACAGGGTTAGATCAGCCCCAGCATTTT
v_gene: TRBV27
j_gene: TRBJ1-5
d_gene: TRBD1
abundance: few

CDR3aa: CASSRWGLSNQPQHF
CDR3nt: TGCGCCAGCAGCCGGTGGGGGCTAAGCAATCAGCCCCAGCATTTT
v_gene: TRBV4-1
j_gene: TRBJ1-5
d_gene: -
abundance: -

CDR3aa: CASSLARLALEETQYF
CDR3nt: TGCGCCAGCAGCTTGGCCCGCCTAGCGTTAGAAGAGACCCAGTACTTC
v_gene: TRBV5-1
j_gene: TRBJ2-5
d_gene: -
abundance: -

CDR3aa: CASNPLRGDYEQYF
CDR3nt: TGTGCCAGCAATCCCCTCCGAGGAGACTACGAGCAGTACTTC
v_gene: TRBV28
j_gene: TRBJ2-7
d_gene: -
abundance: -

CDR3aa: CASSSGRGGYGYTF
CDR3nt: TGTGCCAGCAGTTCAGGCAGGGGAGGGTATGGCTACACCTTC
v_gene: TRBV28
j_gene: TRBJ1-2
d_gene: -
abundance: once

CDR3aa: CASSLRTGRYGYTF
CDR3nt: TGTGCCAGCAGCCTGAGGACAGGAAGGTATGGCTACACCTTC
v_gene: TRBV3-1/TRBV3-2
j_gene: TRBJ1-2
d_gene: TRBD1
abundance: -

CDR3aa: CASSDFRSGKQETQYF
CDR3nt: TGTGCCAGCAGTGACTTCCGGTCAGGGAAACAAGAGACCCAGTACTTC
v_gene: TRBV25-1
j_gene: TRBJ2-5
d_gene: -
abundance: -

CDR3aa: CASSYGRWDQPQHF
CDR3nt: TGTGCCAGCAGTTACGGCAGGTGGGATCAGCCCCAGCATTTT
v_gene: TRBV6-6
j_gene: TRBJ1-5
d_gene: -
abundance: once

CDR3aa: CASSPGSGSSYNSPLHF
CDR3nt: TGTGCCAGCAGCCCCGGATCTGGGAGCTCCTATAATTCACCCCTCCACTTT
v_gene: TRBV5-4
j_gene: TRBJ1-6
d_gene: -
abundance: -

CDR3aa: CASSQGGEQFF
CDR3nt: TGCGCCAGCAGCCAAGGCGGTGAGCAGTTCTTC
v_gene: TRBV4-1
j_gene: TRBJ2-1
d_gene: -
abundance: -

CDR3aa: CASSFGSQTNTEAFF
CDR3nt: TGTGCCAGCAGTTTTGGGAGTCAAACGAACACTGAAGCTTTCTTT
v_gene: TRBV28
j_gene: TRBJ1-1
d_gene: -
abundance: once

CDR3aa: CAWLGREHPYEQYF
CDR3nt: TGTGCCTGGTTAGGGCGGGAGCATCCCTACGAGCAGTACTTC
v_gene: TRBV30
j_gene: TRBJ2-7
d_gene: TRBD2
abundance: few

CDR3aa: CASSPGGIQETQYF
CDR3nt: TGTGCCAGCAGCCCCGGGGGGATCCAAGAGACCCAGTACTTC
v_gene: TRBV28
j_gene: TRBJ2-5
d_gene: TRBD2
abundance: -

CDR3aa: CASSSGGRRTEAFF
CDR3nt: TGTGCCAGCAGCTCGGGCGGGCGGCGCACTGAAGCTTTCTTT
v_gene: TRBV9
j_gene: TRBJ1-1
d_gene: -
abundance: once

CDR3aa: CASSSELLSSGNTIYF
CDR3nt: TGCGCCAGCAGCTCCGAGCTTCTGTCCTCTGGAAACACCATATATTTT
v_gene: TRBV5-1
j_gene: TRBJ1-3
d_gene: -
abundance: -

CDR3aa: CASSLDPRGTEAFF
CDR3nt: TGTGCCAGCAGCTTAGACCCCAGGGGCACTGAAGCTTTCTTT
v_gene: TRBV7-2
j_gene: TRBJ1-1
d_gene: -
abundance: -

CDR3aa: CASSGPITDTQYF
CDR3nt: TGTGCCAGCTCAGGGCCAATCACAGATACGCAGTATTTT
v_gene: TRBV18
j_gene: TRBJ2-3
d_gene: -
abundance: -

CDR3aa: CASSAVLAGAPDTQYF
CDR3nt: TGCGCCAGCAGCGCTGTGCTAGCGGGAGCCCCAGATACGCAGTATTTT
v_gene: TRBV5-1
j_gene: TRBJ2-3
d_gene: TRBD2
abundance: -

CDR3aa: CASSLDRMRDRANNEQFF
CDR3nt: TGTGCCAGCAGCTTAGATCGGATGAGGGACAGGGCGAACAATGAGCAGTTCTTC
v_gene: TRBV7-8
j_gene: TRBJ2-1
d_gene: TRBD1
abundance: -

CDR3aa: CASSLAAGPYEQYF
CDR3nt: TGCGCCAGCAGCTTGGCAGCGGGCCCCTACGAGCAGTACTTC
v_gene: TRBV5-1
j_gene: TRBJ2-7
d_gene: -
abundance: -

CDR3aa: CASSPGQINIRLTGELFF
CDR3nt: TGTGCCAGCAGCCCCGGACAGATTAATATCAGACTCACCGGGGAGCTGTTTTTT
v_gene: TRBV14
j_gene: TRBJ2-2
d_gene: -
abundance: -

CDR3aa: CASSEGQRRVLGGYTF
CDR3nt: TGTGCCAGCAGTGAAGGACAGCGAAGGGTCTTGGGGGGCTACACCTTC
v_gene: TRBV2
j_gene: TRBJ1-2
d_gene: -
abundance: -

CDR3aa: CASSPSGTYEQYF
CDR3nt: TGCGCCAGCAGCCCGAGCGGGACCTACGAGCAGTACTTC
v_gene: TRBV10-1
j_gene: TRBJ2-7
d_gene: TRBD2
abundance: -

CDR3aa: CASSRAWGLTSGDTGELFF
CDR3nt: TGCGCCAGCAGCCGGGCCTGGGGGTTAACTAGCGGAGACACCGGGGAGCTGTTTTTT
v_gene: TRBV5-1
j_gene: TRBJ2-2
d_gene: TRBD2
abundance: once

CDR3aa: CASSPSGDTQYF
CDR3nt: TGTGCCAGCTCACCGTCAGGGGATACGCAGTATTTT
v_gene: TRBV18
j_gene: TRBJ2-3
d_gene: -
abundance: -

CDR3aa: CASSVDSGTEETQYF
CDR3nt: TGTGCCAGCAGCGTCGACTCCGGGACAGAAGAGACCCAGTACTTC
v_gene: TRBV9
j_gene: TRBJ2-5
d_gene: TRBD1
abundance: few

CDR3aa: CASTMGGARQPQHF
CDR3nt: TGTGCCAGCACCATGGGAGGGGCTCGGCAGCCCCAGCATTTT
v_gene: TRBV7-9
j_gene: TRBJ1-5
d_gene: -
abundance: -

CDR3aa: CASLGPGQLVYGYTF
CDR3nt: TGTGCCAGTCTAGGACCGGGACAGCTAGTCTATGGCTACACCTTC
v_gene: TRBV6-5
j_gene: TRBJ1-2
d_gene: TRBD1
abundance: -

CDR3aa: CASSGAAYGYTF
CDR3nt: TGTGCCAGCAGCGGGGCAGCCTATGGCTACACCTTC
v_gene: TRBV12-1
j_gene: TRBJ1-2
d_gene: -
abundance: -

CDR3aa: CSARRIGQFF
CDR3nt: TGCAGTGCTAGGAGGATCGGGCAGTTCTTC
v_gene: TRBV20-1
j_gene: TRBJ2-1
d_gene: -
abundance: once